Included here is one T cell receptor beta chain sequence, with context. Authors' analysis steps: Reference gene primers were amplified, and this amplification served to estimate nucleated cell counts. This table comes from immunoSEQ multiplex PCR, and its TCRdb copy is limited to in-frame clones, with some not included. That table gives V, J and clone size, and the DNA gave D and trimming. The sample has about 250,000 clones, 70% to 90% seen once. This entry comes from a study of blood T cell repertoires in COVID-19. In the study overall: Samples of COVID-19 (acute and convalescent) were obtained from the United States, Italy and Spain. Nucleic acid was either cDNA or gDNA, and it came from T cells, B-cell-depleted T cells, or PBMCs.

Between the trimmed V and J ends, which lost 1 base and 4 bases, there was a span of 14 bases. Germline assignment: CDR1 SGHAT and CDR2 FQNNGV. The CDR3 totals 16 residues. The gene calls are TRBV11-2 and TRBJ2-1; a weak D match, TRBD2 (6 bases). The clonotype originates from a woman in her twenties or thirties with acute or convalescent COVID-19. Specimen: peripheral blood. The CDR3 sequence is CASSLGVGGNYNEQFF. CDR3 bases: TGTGCCAGCAGCTTAGGAGTAGGCGGGAATTACAATGAGCAGTTCTTC.